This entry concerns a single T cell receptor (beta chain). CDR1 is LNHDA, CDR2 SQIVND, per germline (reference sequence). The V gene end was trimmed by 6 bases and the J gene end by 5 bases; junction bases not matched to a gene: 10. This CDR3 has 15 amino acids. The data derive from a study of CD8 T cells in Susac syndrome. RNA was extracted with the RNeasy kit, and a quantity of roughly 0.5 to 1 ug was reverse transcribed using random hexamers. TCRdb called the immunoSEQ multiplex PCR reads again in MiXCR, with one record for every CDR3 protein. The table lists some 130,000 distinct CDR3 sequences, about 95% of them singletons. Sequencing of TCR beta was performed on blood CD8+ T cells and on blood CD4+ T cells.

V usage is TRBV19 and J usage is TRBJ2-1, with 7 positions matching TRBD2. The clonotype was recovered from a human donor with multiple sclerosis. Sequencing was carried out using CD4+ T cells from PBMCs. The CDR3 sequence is CASRAWASGNNEQFF. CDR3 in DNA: TGTGCCAGTAGGGCCTGGGCTAGCGGTAACAATGAGCAGTTCTTC.